The TCR beta chain described here comes from a study of cytomegalovirus exposure and HLA in healthy donors. The PCR employed 60 Vbeta primers together with 13 Jbeta primers. Sequencing was performed with immunoSEQ multiplex PCR; in TCRdb, only in-frame clones are kept and a portion is missing. The table lists about 90,000 clones, about 67% of them singletons. Looked up from germline, CDR1 is MNHEY and CDR2 is SMNVEV (reference sequence). CDR3 length: 14 residues. V lost 5 bases and J 1 base, leaving 9 bases between the germline ends. This clone was seen a handful of times. The receptor's source is a young man in good health and CMV-seronegative. The V call is TRBV27, the J call TRBJ1-5; D is perhaps TRBD1 (5 bases). What was sequenced was PBMCs. CDR3 nucleotide sequence: TGTGCCAGCAGTCAGGGATCGAGCAATCAGCCCCAGCATTTT. It yields the protein CASSQGSSNQPQHF.